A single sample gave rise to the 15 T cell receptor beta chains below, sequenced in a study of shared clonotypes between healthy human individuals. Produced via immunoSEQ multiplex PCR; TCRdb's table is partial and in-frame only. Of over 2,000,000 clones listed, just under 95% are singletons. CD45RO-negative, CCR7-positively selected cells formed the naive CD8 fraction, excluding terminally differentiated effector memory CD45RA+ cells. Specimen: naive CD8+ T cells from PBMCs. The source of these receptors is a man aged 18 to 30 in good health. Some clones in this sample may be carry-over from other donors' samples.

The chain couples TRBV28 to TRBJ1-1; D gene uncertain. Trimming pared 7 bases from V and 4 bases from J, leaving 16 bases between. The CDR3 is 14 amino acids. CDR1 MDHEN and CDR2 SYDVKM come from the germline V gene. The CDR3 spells CASKNPGRTTEAFF. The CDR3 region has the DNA TGTGCCAGCAAAAATCCGGGCAGGACCACTGAAGCTTTCTTT.

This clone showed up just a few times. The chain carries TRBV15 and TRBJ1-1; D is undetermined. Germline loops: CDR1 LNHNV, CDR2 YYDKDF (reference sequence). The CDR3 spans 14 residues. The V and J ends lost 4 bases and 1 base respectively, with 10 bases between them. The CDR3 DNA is TGTGCCACCAGCATGGATCTTTCGAACACTGAAGCTTTCTTT. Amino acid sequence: CATSMDLSNTEAFF.

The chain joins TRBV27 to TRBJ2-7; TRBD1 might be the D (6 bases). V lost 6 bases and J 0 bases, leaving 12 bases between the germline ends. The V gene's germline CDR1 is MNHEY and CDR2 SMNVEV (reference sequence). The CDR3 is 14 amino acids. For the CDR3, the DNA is TGTGCCAGCAGGGAGACAGGAGGCTCCTACGAGCAGTACTTC. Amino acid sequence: CASRETGGSYEQYF.

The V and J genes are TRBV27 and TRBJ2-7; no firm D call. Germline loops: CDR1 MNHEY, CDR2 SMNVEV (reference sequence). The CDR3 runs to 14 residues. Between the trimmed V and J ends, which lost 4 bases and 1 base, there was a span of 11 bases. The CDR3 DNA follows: TGTGCCAGCAGTTCACAGCTCATTTCCTACGAGCAGTACTTC. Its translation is CASSSQLISYEQYF.

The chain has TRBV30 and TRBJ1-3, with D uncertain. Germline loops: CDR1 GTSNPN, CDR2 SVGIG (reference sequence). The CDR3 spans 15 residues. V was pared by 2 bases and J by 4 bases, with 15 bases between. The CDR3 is CAWSPRAGWGNTIYF. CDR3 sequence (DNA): TGTGCCTGGAGTCCCCGGGCGGGGTGGGGAAACACCATATATTTT. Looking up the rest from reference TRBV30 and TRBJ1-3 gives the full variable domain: SQTIHQWPATLVQPVGSPLSLECTVEGTSNPNLYWYRQAAGRGLQLLFYSVGIGQISSEVPQNLSASRPQDRQFILSSKKLLLSDSGFYLCAWSPRAGWGNTIYFGEGSWLTVV.

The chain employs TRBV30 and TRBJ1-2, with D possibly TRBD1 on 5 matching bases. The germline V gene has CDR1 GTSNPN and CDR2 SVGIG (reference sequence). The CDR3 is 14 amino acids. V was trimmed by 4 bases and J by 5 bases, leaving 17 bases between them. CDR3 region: CAWNLMGQGYGYTF. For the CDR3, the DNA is TGTGCCTGGAATTTGATGGGGCAGGGTTATGGCTACACCTTC.

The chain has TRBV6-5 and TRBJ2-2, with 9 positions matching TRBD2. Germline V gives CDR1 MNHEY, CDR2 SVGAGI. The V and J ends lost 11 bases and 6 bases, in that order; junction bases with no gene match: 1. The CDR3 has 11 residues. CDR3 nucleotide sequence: TGTGCCGCGGGGGGGCCCGGGGAGCTGTTTTTT. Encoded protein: CAAGGPGELFF.

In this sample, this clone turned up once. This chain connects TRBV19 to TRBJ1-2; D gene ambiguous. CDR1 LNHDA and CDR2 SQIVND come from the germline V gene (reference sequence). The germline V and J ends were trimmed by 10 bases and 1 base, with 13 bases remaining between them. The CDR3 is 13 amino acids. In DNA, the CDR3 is TGTGCCACGAAGGACGGAAATAACTATGGCTACACCTTC. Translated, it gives CATKDGNNYGYTF.

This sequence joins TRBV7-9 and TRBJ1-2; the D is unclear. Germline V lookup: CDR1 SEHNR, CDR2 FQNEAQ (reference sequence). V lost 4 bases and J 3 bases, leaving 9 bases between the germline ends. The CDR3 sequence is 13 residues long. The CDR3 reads CASSYPGYYGYTF. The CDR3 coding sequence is TGTGCCAGCAGCTATCCGGGATACTATGGCTACACCTTC.

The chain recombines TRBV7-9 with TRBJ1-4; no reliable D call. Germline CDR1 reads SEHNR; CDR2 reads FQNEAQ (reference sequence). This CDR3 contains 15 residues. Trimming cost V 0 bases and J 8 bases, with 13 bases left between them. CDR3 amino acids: CASSLAKGGSEKLFF. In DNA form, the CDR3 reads TGTGCCAGCAGCTTAGCGAAGGGCGGTAGCGAAAAACTGTTTTTT.

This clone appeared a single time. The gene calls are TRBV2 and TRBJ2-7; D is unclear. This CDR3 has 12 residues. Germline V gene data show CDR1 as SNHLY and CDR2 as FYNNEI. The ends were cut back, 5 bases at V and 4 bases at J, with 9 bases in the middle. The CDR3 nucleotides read TGTGCCAGCAGTTATAGAGTGTACGAGCAGTACTTC. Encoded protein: CASSYRVYEQYF.

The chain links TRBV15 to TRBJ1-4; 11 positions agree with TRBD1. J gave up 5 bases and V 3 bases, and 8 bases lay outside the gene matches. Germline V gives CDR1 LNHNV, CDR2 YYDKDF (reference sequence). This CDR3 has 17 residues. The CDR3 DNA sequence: TGTGCCACCAGCAGCCCCGGGACAGGGGGACCCAATGAAAAACTGTTTTTT. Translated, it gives CATSSPGTGGPNEKLFF.

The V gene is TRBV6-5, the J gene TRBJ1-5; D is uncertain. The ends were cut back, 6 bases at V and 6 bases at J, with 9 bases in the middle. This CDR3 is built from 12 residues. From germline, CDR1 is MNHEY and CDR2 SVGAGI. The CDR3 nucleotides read TGTGCCAGCAGCGAGGTGGGTCAGCCCCAGCATTTT. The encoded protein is CASSEVGQPQHF.

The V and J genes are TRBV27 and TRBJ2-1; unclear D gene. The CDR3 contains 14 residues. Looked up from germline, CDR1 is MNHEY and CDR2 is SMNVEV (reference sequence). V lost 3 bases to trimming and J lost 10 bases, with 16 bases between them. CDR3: CASSLFQRGLEQFF. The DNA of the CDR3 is TGTGCCAGCAGTTTGTTCCAGAGAGGATTGGAGCAGTTCTTC.

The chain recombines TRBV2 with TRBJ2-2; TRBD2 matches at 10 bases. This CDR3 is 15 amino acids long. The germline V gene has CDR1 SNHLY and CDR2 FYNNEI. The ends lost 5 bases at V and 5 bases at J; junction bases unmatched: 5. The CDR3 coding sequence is TGTGCCAGCAGTAGCGGGAGGGCTGGTACCGGGGAGCTGTTTTTT. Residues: CASSSGRAGTGELFF.